This T cell receptor (beta chain) was recovered during a study of T cells in tumors after PD-1 blockade. The ends were cut back, 6 bases at V and 5 bases at J, with 8 bases in the middle. CDR3 length equals 11 residues. Germline CDR1 is DFQATT and CDR2 is SNEGSKA (reference sequence). Assay used: immunoSEQ multiplex PCR; TCRdb lists only in-frame clones, some missing. The sample yields some 43,000 clones, around 85% seen once. The V call is TRBV20-1, the J call TRBJ2-1, with D possibly matching TRBD1 (7 bases). This TCR came from a human donor with basal cell carcinoma. The material was PBMCs, obtained before anti-PD-1 treatment. The CDR3 is CSARGDNEQFF. In DNA, the CDR3 is TGCAGTGCCAGGGGGGACAATGAGCAGTTCTTC.